The T cell receptor (beta chain) described here comes from a study of T-cell reconstitution after alpha-beta-depleted transplantation in children. A TCRbeta library incorporating unique molecular identifiers was prepared. TCRdb analysed the PCR reads with MiXCR anew, one entry per CDR3 protein. The sample lists 500,000 to 600,000 distinct CDR3 sequences, around 18% occurring once. Trimming took off 5 bases at V and 0 bases at J, with 16 bases between the two ends. Looked up from germline, CDR1 is SGHTA and CDR2 is FQGTGA. This CDR3 spans 16 amino acids. The sequences come from PBMCs from the stem cell graft donor, collected from the stem cell graft. The source is a human donor who donated a stem cell graft to a child with acute lymphoblastic leukemia. The chain employs TRBV7-3 and TRBJ2-5, with D unclear. The CDR3 sequence is CASSERGYGYQETQYF. The CDR3 nucleotides are TGTGCCAGCAGCGAACGAGGCTACGGTTACCAAGAGACCCAGTACTTC. Using reference TRBV7-3 and TRBJ2-5 for the parts outside the CDR3, the full variable domain is GAGVSQTPSNKVTEKGKYVELRCDPISGHTALYWYRQSLGQGPEFLIYFQGTGAADDSGLPNDRFFAVRPEGSVSTLKIQRTERGDSAVYLCASSERGYGYQETQYFGPGTRLLVL.